One sample yielded the 8 T cell receptor beta chains listed below, sequenced in a study of blood T cell repertoires in COVID-19. Clones were sequenced by immunoSEQ multiplex PCR, and TCRdb holds only the in-frame ones, with some missing. Among some 140,000 clones listed, around 81% were seen once. Sequencing used peripheral blood. Receptors originate from a human donor in a cohort sampled during active COVID-19.

The chain uses TRBV5-1 and TRBJ2-3; 8 bases align to TRBD2. Trimming cost V 1 base and J 1 base; bases outside gene matches: 2. Germline CDR1 SGHRS, CDR2 YFSETQ. The CDR3 consists of 15 residues. The CDR3 sequence is CASSLIGGGTDTQYF. The DNA of the CDR3 is TGCGCCAGCAGCTTGATCGGGGGGGGCACAGATACGCAGTATTTT.

The chain carries TRBV5-1 and TRBJ1-6; the match to TRBD1 covers 12 bases. From germline, CDR1 is SGHRS and CDR2 YFSETQ. The J segment lost 11 bases and the V segment lost 4 bases, leaving 7 bases of the junction unmatched. CDR3 length equals 15 residues. The CDR3 here is CASSPGDRGPAPLHF. In DNA, the CDR3 is TGCGCCAGCAGCCCTGGGGACAGGGGGCCAGCACCCCTCCACTTT. The full variable domain, with the rest looked up from reference TRBV5-1 and TRBJ1-6, is KAGVTQTPRYLIKTRGQQVTLSCSPISGHRSVSWYQQTPGQGLQFLFEYFSETQRNKGNFPGRFSGRQFSNSRSEMNVSTLELGDSALYLCASSPGDRGPAPLHFGNGTRLTVT.

This chain links TRBV28 with TRBJ1-2, with TRBD1 matching over 9 bases. CDR1 MDHEN and CDR2 SYDVKM come from the germline V gene. The junction had 5 bases not matched to a gene; V was cut back by 6 bases and J by 6 bases. The CDR3 runs to 13 residues. CDR3 loop: CASRGGDRDGYTF. The CDR3 DNA reads as TGTGCCAGCAGGGGGGGGGACAGGGATGGCTACACCTTC.

The chain links TRBV6-5 to TRBJ2-7; 10 nucleotides match TRBD1. CDR3 length: 15 amino acids. CDR1 is MNHEY and CDR2 is SVGAGI in the germline V gene. V was clipped by 6 bases and J by 2 bases; unmatched bases: 7. The CDR3 reads CASRQGTGAAYEQYF. The CDR3 DNA reads TGTGCCAGCAGGCAAGGGACAGGGGCCGCCTACGAGCAGTACTTC.

The V gene is TRBV6-1, the J gene TRBJ2-2, with 8 positions matching TRBD2. CDR1 is MNHNS and CDR2 is SASEGT in the germline V gene. V gave up 1 base and J gave up 3 bases; unmatched junction bases: 1. The CDR3 covers 15 residues. The CDR3 loop is CASSEERGHTGELFF. CDR3 sequence (DNA): TGTGCCAGCAGTGAAGAGCGGGGGCACACCGGGGAGCTGTTTTTT.

This chain connects TRBV3-1 (or the pseudogene TRBV3-2) to TRBJ2-7; D is undetermined. The length of the CDR3 is 12 residues. V was cut by 0 bases and J by 7 bases, with 7 bases left in between. The germline gives CDR1 LGHDT, CDR2 YNNKEL (reference sequence). In DNA, the CDR3 is TGTGCCAGCAGCCAAGACCTCGGGGAGCAGTACTTC. Translation: CASSQDLGEQYF.

This clone has only one observation. The chain carries TRBV24-1 and TRBJ2-3; a possible D gene is TRBD2 (7 bases). CDR1 and CDR2 from the germline V gene are KGHDR and SFDVKD. The germline V and J ends were trimmed by 3 bases and 0 bases, with 12 bases remaining between them. This CDR3 spans 16 amino acids. CDR3 DNA: TGTGCCACCAGTGATCCCGGGGGGCAGAGCACAGATACGCAGTATTTT. Residues: CATSDPGGQSTDTQYF.

The genes are TRBV19 and TRBJ1-5; possibly TRBD1 for D (6 bases). This CDR3 region has 15 residues. Germline CDR1 and CDR2: LNHDA and SQIVND (reference sequence). V was clipped by 5 bases and J by 7 bases, with 18 bases between them. In DNA form, the CDR3 reads TGTGCCAGTAGTGGTGGGACACCCTACGGACAGCCCCAGCATTTT. Its protein product is CASSGGTPYGQPQHF.